The 19 T cell receptor beta chains listed next were all sequenced from one sample in a study of technical replicates of blood from a handful of donors. Sequencing used immunoSEQ multiplex PCR; TCRdb keeps in-frame clones, though not all of them. The data hold 95,000 or so clones, with around 95% observed a single time. Sequenced material: T cells isolated from PBMCs. The receptors originated from a human donor in good health.

The chain is built from TRBV5-1 and TRBJ1-1; tentatively, D is TRBD1 (6 bases). The germline V and J ends were trimmed by 3 bases and 1 base, with 7 bases remaining between them. This CDR3 has 13 amino acids. The germline CDR1 and CDR2 sequences are SGHRS and YFSETQ. The DNA of the CDR3 is TGCGCCAGCAGCTGGGGACAGAACACTGAAGCTTTCTTT. Protein: CASSWGQNTEAFF.

This chain connects TRBV13 to TRBJ1-1; D uncertain. The V and J ends lost 1 base and 6 bases respectively, with 15 bases between them. The germline gives CDR1 PRHDT, CDR2 FYEKMQ (reference sequence). There are 15 residues in the CDR3. The CDR3 nucleotides are TGTGCCAGCAGCTTAGAAGACGGGAGGAAGCCTGAAGCTTTCTTT. Translating it yields CASSLEDGRKPEAFF.

The chain carries TRBV27 and TRBJ1-2, with 9 bases identical to TRBD1. The V gene's germline CDR1 is MNHEY and CDR2 SMNVEV (reference sequence). The CDR3 totals 15 residues. The J segment lost 7 bases and the V segment lost 5 bases, leaving 11 bases of the junction unmatched. The CDR3 loop is CASSPLGTGRSGYTF. DNA of the CDR3: TGTGCCAGCAGTCCCCTCGGGACAGGGAGGTCTGGCTACACCTTC.

The chain employs TRBV5-1 and TRBJ1-1; TRBD1 might be the D (6 bases). Germline values: CDR1 SGHRS, CDR2 YFSETQ. Trimming took off 1 base at V and 7 bases at J, with 11 bases between the two ends. The CDR3 spans 13 residues. The CDR3 is CASSLSGAGEAFF. CDR3 sequence (DNA): TGCGCCAGCAGCTTGTCAGGGGCTGGTGAAGCTTTCTTT.

This clone was observed once. The rearrangement uses TRBV7-9 and TRBJ2-1; D may be TRBD2 (7 bases). The CDR3 is 17 residues long. V was pared by 1 base and J by 2 bases, with 15 bases between. Germline V gives CDR1 SEHNR, CDR2 FQNEAQ (reference sequence). The chain's CDR3 is CASSLGPRGRAYNEQFF. CDR3 DNA sequence: TGTGCCAGCAGCTTAGGGCCGCGGGGGCGAGCCTACAATGAGCAGTTCTTC.

The chain is built from TRBV5-1 and TRBJ1-2; TRBD1 matches 9 bases. Trimming took 2 bases from V and 4 from J; bases not matched to a gene: 6. CDR1 and CDR2 (germline): SGHRS, YFSETQ. The CDR3 spans 15 residues. As DNA, the CDR3 is TGCGCCAGCAGCTTTGGACAGGGGATCGCCTATGGCTACACCTTC. Translation: CASSFGQGIAYGYTF.

In DNA form, the CDR3 reads TGTGCCAGTAGTATTGCGCGGGGACCCTACAATGAGCAGTTCTTC. It specifies CASSIARGPYNEQFF. The rearrangement links TRBV19 to TRBJ2-1; D might be TRBD2 (6 bases). Trimming removed 3 bases from V and 2 bases from J, with 11 bases in between. The CDR3 has 15 amino acids. Germline CDR1 reads LNHDA; CDR2 reads SQIVND (reference sequence).

This sequence joins TRBV7-2 and TRBJ1-3; 7 positions match TRBD1. The CDR3 has 15 amino acids. CDR1 SGHTA and CDR2 FQGNSA come from the germline V gene. The V segment lost 4 bases and the J segment 0 bases; nucleotides outside the gene matches: 3. CDR3 DNA sequence: TGTGCCAGCAGCTGGGACAGCAACTCTGGAAACACCATATATTTT. The encoded protein is CASSWDSNSGNTIYF. The full variable domain, rest sourced from reference TRBV7-2 and TRBJ1-3, is GAGVSQSPSNKVTEKGKDVELRCDPISGHTALYWYRQSLGQGLEFLIYFQGNSAPDKSGLPSDRFSAERTGGSVSTLTIQRTQQEDSAVYLCASSWDSNSGNTIYFGEGSWLTVV.

The chain is built from TRBV15 and TRBJ2-7; D possibly corresponds to TRBD2 (6 bases). Trimming pared 1 base from V and 4 bases from J, leaving 17 bases between. This CDR3 has 16 amino acids. CDR1 and CDR2 (germline): LNHNV, YYDKDF (reference sequence). CDR3 protein: CATSRVRDSLPYEQYF. CDR3 DNA: TGTGCCACCAGCAGAGTCCGGGACTCCCTGCCTTACGAGCAGTACTTC.

The J gene is TRBJ2-1, the V gene TRBV29-1; 7 nucleotides agree with TRBD1. V lost 4 bases to trimming and J lost 7 bases; unmatched junction nucleotides: 7. CDR1 is SQVTM, CDR2 ANQGSEA, per germline. This CDR3 contains 13 residues. The CDR3 DNA follows: TGCAGCGTTGGGACAGGAGAATGGAATGAGCAGTTCTTC. The encoded protein is CSVGTGEWNEQFF.

The chain has TRBV18 and TRBJ2-7, with TRBD1 matching over 7 bases. Germline V gene sequence: CDR1 KGHSH, CDR2 LQKENI. Trimming cost V 5 bases and J 2 bases; bases outside gene matches: 3. The CDR3 totals 13 residues. The CDR3 region is CASSRGQPYEQYF. The DNA for the CDR3 is TGTGCCAGCTCAAGGGGACAGCCCTACGAGCAGTACTTC. Complete variable domain (other parts from reference TRBV18 and TRBJ2-7): NAGVMQNPRHLVRRRGQEARLRCSPMKGHSHVYWYRQLPEEGLKFMVYLQKENIIDESGMPKERFSAEFPKEGPSILRIQQVVRGDSAAYFCASSRGQPYEQYFGPGTRLTVT.

This chain connects TRBV7-3 to TRBJ2-5; 7 nucleotides agree with TRBD1. From germline, CDR1 is SGHTA and CDR2 FQGTGA. This CDR3 contains 13 residues. V was clipped by 3 bases and J by 3 bases; unmatched bases: 1. The CDR3 DNA reads TGTGCCAGCAGCTTTGGACAGGAAGAGACCCAGTACTTC. This codes for CASSFGQEETQYF.

V is TRBV30 and J is TRBJ2-1, with 8 nucleotides matching TRBD2. The CDR3 spans 15 residues. J lost 2 bases, V lost 0 bases, and 3 bases had no gene match. Looked up from germline, CDR1 is GTSNPN and CDR2 is SVGIG (reference sequence). In DNA, the CDR3 is TGTGCCTGGAGTGTACAACTAGCGGCCTACAATGAGCAGTTCTTC. Protein: CAWSVQLAAYNEQFF.

V is TRBV4-2 and J is TRBJ1-1; D ambiguous. CDR1 and CDR2 from the germline V gene are LGHNA and YNFKEQ. The CDR3 extends over 15 amino acids. Trimming pared 0 bases from V and 8 bases from J, leaving 16 bases between. The CDR3 DNA is TGTGCCAGCAGCCAAGATTTTCGGGGAATAGGCGAAGCTTTCTTT. It translates to CASSQDFRGIGEAFF.

V gene TRBV30 combines with J gene TRBJ1-2, with no clear D. The V end lost 5 bases, the J end lost 4 bases, and 14 bases lay between the germline ends. The CDR3 is 13 residues long. Germline V gene data show CDR1 as GTSNPN and CDR2 as SVGIG (reference sequence). CDR3 residues: CAWGSSGSYGYTF. CDR3 DNA sequence: TGTGCCTGGGGGAGCTCCGGGAGCTATGGCTACACCTTC.

A single count supports this clone. The chain couples TRBV5-8 to TRBJ2-1, with D possibly being TRBD2 (6 bases). The CDR3 spans 16 residues. V was shortened by 1 base and J by 3 bases, with 14 bases between the two germline ends. CDR1 is SGHTS, CDR2 YDEGEE, per germline. The DNA for the CDR3 is TGTGCCAGCAGCTTGCGCGGCCTAGCGAACTACAATGAGCAGTTCTTC. This codes for CASSLRGLANYNEQFF.

The rearrangement uses TRBV25-1 and TRBJ2-5; the D gene is possibly TRBD2 (5 bases). The CDR3 length is 15 residues. Trimming took off 6 bases at V and 1 base at J, with 15 bases between the two ends. The germline CDR1 and CDR2 sequences are MGHDK and SYGVNS. The CDR3 spells CASSGDSDPQETQYF. DNA of the CDR3: TGTGCCAGCAGCGGGGATTCCGATCCCCAAGAGACCCAGTACTTC.

The V call is TRBV7-3, the J call TRBJ2-7, with 10 bases that match TRBD2. The CDR3 has 15 amino acids. Per the germline V gene, CDR1 is SGHTA and CDR2 is FQGTGA. V was pared by 1 base and J by 2 bases, with 2 bases of the junction left unmatched. CDR3 nucleotides: TGTGCCAGCAGCTTAAATAGCGGGGGGACCTACGAGCAGTACTTC. Protein: CASSLNSGGTYEQYF.

The V and J genes are TRBV5-1 and TRBJ2-1, with 12 bases lining up with TRBD2. Trimming cost V 4 bases and J 3 bases; bases outside gene matches: 2. CDR1 SGHRS and CDR2 YFSETQ come from the germline V gene. The CDR3 spans 15 residues. The CDR3 sequence: CASSGLAGIYNEQFF. The DNA for the CDR3 is TGCGCCAGCAGCGGACTAGCGGGAATCTACAATGAGCAGTTCTTC.